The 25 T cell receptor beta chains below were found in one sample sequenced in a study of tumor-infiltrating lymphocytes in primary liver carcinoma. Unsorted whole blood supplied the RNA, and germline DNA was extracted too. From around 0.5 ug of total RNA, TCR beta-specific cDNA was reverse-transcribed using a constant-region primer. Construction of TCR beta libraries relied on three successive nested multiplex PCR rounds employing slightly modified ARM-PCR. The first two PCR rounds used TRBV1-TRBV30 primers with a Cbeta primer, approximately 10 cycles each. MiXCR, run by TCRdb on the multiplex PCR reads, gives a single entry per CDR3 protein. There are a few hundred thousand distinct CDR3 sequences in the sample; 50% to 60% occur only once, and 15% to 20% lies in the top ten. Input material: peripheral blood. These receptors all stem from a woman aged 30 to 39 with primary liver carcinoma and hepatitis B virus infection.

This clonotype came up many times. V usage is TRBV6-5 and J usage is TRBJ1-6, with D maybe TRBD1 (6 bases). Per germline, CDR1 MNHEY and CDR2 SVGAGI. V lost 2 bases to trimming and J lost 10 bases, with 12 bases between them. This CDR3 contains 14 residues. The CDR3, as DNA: TGTGCCAGCAGTTACCGGGGGGCAGGATCACCCCTCCACTTT. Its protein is CASSYRGAGSPLHF.

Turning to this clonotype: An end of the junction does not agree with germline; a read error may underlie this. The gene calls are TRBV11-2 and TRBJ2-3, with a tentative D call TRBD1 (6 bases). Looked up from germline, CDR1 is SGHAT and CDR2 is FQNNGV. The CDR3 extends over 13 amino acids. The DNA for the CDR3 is TGTCCCAGCAGCTCACAGGGAGTTGGTACGCAGTATTTT. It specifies CPSSSQGVGTQYF.

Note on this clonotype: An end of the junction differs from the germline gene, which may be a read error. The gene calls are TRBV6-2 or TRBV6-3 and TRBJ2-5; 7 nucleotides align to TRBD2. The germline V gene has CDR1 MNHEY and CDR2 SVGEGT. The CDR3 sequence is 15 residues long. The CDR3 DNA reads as TGTACCAGCAACGTTGGTGGCGGGAGCGGGGAGACCCAGTACTTC. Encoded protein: CTSNVGGGSGETQYF.

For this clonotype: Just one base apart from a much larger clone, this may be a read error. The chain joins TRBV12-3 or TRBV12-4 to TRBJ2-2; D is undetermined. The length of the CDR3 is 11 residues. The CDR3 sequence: CVSSSAGELFF. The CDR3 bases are TGTGTCAGCAGTTCTGCCGGGGAGCTGTTTTTT.

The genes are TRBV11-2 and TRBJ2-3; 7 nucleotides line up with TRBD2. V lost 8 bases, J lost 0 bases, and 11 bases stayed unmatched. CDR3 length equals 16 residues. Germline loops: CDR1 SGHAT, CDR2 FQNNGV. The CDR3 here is CASCRVAGPSTDTQYF. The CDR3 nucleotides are TGTGCCAGCTGTCGGGTAGCGGGTCCTAGCACAGATACGCAGTATTTT.

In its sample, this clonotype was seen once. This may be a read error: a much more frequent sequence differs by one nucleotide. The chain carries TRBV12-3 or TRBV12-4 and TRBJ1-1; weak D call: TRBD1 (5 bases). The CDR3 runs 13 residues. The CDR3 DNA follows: TGTGTCAGCAGCTTATGGAGGGGCGGAGAAGCTTTCTTT. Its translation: CVSSLWRGGEAFF.

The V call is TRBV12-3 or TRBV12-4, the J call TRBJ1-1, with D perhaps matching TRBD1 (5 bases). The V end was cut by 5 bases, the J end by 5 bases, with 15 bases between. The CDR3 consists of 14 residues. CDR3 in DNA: TGTGCCAGCAGTCAGGAGGGGTGGGGGACTGAAGCTTTCTTT. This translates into CASSQEGWGTEAFF.

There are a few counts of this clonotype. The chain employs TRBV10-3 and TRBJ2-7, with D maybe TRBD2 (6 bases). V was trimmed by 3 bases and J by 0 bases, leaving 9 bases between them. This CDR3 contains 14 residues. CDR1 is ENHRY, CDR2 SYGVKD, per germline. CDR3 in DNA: TGTGCCATCAGTGATAGCGGACCCTCCTACGAGCAGTACTTC. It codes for CAISDSGPSYEQYF.

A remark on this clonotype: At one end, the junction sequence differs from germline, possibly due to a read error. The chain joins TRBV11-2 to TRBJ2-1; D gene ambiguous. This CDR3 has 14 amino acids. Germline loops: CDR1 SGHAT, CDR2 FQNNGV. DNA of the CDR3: TGTGCCAGCAGCTCATCTGACTTGAATAATGAGCAGATCTTC. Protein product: CASSSSDLNNEQIF.

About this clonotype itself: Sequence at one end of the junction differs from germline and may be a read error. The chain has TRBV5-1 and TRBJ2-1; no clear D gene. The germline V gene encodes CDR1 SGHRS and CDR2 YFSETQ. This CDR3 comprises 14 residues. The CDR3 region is CASSLGLVYNGQFF. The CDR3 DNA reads TGCGCCAGCAGCTTGGGGCTAGTCTACAATGGGCAGTTCTTC.

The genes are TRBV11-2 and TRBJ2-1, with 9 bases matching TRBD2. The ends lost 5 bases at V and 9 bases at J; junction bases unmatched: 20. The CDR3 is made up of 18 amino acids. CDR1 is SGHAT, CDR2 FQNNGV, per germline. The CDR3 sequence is CASSHQGGGGRASVEQFF. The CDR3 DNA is TGTGCCAGCAGCCATCAAGGAGGCGGCGGGAGGGCCAGCGTTGAGCAGTTCTTC.

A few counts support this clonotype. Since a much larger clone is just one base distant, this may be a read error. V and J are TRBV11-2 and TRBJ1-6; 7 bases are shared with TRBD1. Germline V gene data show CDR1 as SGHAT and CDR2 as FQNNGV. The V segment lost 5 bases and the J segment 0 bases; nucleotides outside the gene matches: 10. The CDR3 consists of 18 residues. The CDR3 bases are TGTGCCAGCAGCATAGTATTACAGGGGAGCTCCTATAATTCACCCCTCCACTTT. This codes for CASSIVLQGSSYNSPLHF.

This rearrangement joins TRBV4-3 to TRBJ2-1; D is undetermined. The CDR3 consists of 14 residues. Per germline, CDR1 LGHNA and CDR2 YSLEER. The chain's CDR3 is CPGSHTELVNEQFF. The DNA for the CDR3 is TGCCCCGGCAGCCATACAGAGTTGGTCAATGAGCAGTTCTTC.

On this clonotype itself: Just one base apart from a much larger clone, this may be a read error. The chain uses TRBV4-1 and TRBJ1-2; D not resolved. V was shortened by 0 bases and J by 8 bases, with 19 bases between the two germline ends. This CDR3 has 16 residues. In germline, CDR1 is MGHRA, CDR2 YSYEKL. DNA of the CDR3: TGCGCCAGCAGCCAAGATGACCCGGTGGCCTTGCGGGGCTACACCTTC. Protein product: CASSQDDPVALRGYTF.

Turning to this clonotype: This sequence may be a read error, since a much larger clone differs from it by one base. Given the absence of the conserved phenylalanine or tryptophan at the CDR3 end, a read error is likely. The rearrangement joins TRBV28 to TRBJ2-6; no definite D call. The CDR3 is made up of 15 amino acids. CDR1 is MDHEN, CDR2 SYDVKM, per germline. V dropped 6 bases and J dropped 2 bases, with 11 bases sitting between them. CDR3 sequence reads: CASSPAGAGANVLTL. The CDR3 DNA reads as TGTGCCAGCAGCCCTGCTGGGGCTGGGGCCAACGTCCTGACTCTC.

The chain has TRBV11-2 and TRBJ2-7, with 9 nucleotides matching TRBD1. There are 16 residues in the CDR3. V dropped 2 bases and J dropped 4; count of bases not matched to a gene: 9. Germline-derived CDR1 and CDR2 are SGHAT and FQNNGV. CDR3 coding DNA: TGTGCCAGCAGCTTACTCCGGGGACAGGGAGGGTACGAGCAGTACTTC. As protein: CASSLLRGQGGYEQYF.

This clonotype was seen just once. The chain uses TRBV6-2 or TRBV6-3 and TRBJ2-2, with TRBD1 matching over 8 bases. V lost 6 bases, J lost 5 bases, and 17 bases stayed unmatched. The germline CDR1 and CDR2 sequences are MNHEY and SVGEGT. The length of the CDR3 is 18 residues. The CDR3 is CASRTRTGRTLGTGELFF. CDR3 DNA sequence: TGTGCCAGCAGAACCAGGACAGGGAGGACGTTAGGGACCGGGGAGCTGTTTTTT.

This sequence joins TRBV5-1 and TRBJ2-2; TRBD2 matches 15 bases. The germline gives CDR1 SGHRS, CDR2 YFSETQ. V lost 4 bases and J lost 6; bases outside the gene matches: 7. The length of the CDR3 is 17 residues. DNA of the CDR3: TGCGCCAGCAGCCCCGGACTAGCGGGAGGGCCGGCCGGGGAGCTGTTTTTT. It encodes CASSPGLAGGPAGELFF.

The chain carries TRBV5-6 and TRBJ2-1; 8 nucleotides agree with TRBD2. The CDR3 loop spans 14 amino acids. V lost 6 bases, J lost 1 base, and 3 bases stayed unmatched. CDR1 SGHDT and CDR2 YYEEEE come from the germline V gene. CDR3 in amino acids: CASISGSSYNEQFF. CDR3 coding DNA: TGTGCCAGCATAAGCGGGAGTTCCTACAATGAGCAGTTCTTC.

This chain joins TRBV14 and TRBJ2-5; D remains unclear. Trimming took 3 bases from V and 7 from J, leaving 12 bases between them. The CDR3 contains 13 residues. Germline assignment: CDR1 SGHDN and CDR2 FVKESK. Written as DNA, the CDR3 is TGTGCCAGCAGCCAGGGGATGAGAGGGACCCAGTACTTC. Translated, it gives CASSQGMRGTQYF.

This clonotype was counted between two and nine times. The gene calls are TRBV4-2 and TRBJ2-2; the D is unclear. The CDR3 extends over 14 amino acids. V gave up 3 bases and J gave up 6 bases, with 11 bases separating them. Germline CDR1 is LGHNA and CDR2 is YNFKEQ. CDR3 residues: CASSHLDVAGELFF. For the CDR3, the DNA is TGTGCCAGCAGCCACCTCGACGTTGCCGGGGAGCTGTTTTTT.

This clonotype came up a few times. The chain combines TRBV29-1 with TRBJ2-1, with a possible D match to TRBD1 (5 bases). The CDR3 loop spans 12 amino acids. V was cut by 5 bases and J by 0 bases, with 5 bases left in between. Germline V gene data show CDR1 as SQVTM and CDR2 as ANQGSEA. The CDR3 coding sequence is TGCAGCGTTACAGGCTCCTACAATGAGCAGTTCTTC. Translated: CSVTGSYNEQFF.

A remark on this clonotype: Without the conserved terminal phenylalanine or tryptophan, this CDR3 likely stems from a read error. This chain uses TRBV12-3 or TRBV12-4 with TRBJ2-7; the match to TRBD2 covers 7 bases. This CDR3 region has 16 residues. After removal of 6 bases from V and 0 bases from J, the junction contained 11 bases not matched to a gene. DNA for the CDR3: TGTGCCAGCAGCCCCTGGGCTAGCGGTTACTCCTACGAGCAGTACTCC. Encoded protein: CASSPWASGYSYEQYS.

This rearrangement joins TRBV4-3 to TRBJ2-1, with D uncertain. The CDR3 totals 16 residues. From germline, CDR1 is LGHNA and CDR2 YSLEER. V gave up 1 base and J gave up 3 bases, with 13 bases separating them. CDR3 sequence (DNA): TGCGCCAGCAGCCAAGGCCGAGCAAGTGTCTACAATGAGCAGTTCTTC. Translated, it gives CASSQGRASVYNEQFF.

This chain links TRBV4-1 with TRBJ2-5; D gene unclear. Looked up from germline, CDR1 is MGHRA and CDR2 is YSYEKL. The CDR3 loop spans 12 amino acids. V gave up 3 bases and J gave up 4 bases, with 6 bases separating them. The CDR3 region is CASSQLGETQYF. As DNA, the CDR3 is TGCGCCAGCAGCCAGCTAGGAGAGACCCAGTACTTC.